This T cell receptor (beta chain) was sequenced in a study of post-analysis software for immune sequencing data. Study-level findings and limits: Among 5 or 6 TRBV segments more frequent in patients than controls were TRBV5-6, TRBV5-1 and TRBV20-1. F-measure co-clustering was strong for batch-matched samples.

Each TCR beta cDNA library carried unique molecular identifiers. With roughly 1 to 11 million T cells as the source, roughly 0.5 million cDNA molecules resulted. One entry per CDR3 protein results from TCRdb running MiXCR on the PCR reads. The table has hundreds of thousands of distinct CDR3 sequences, roughly 30% seen once. On this clonotype itself: Its target is unknown.

Trimming removed 5 bases from V and 8 bases from J, with 21 bases in between. CDR1 and CDR2 (germline): SGHTA, FQGNSA. The CDR3 length is 16 residues. The sequenced sample consisted of blood. V and J are TRBV7-2 and TRBJ1-4, with D tentatively TRBD1 (6 bases). The clonotype comes from a girl aged 5-17 years with multiple sclerosis. The CDR3 bases are TGTGCCAGCAGCCCGGTCCGGGGACACCGGAGGGAAAAACTGTTTTTT. Translating gives CASSPVRGHRREKLFF. The whole variable domain, filled in from reference TRBV7-2 and TRBJ1-4, reads GAGVSQSPSNKVTEKGKDVELRCDPISGHTALYWYRQSLGQGLEFLIYFQGNSAPDKSGLPSDRFSAERTGGSVSTLTIQRTQQEDSAVYLCASSPVRGHRREKLFFGSGTQLSVL.